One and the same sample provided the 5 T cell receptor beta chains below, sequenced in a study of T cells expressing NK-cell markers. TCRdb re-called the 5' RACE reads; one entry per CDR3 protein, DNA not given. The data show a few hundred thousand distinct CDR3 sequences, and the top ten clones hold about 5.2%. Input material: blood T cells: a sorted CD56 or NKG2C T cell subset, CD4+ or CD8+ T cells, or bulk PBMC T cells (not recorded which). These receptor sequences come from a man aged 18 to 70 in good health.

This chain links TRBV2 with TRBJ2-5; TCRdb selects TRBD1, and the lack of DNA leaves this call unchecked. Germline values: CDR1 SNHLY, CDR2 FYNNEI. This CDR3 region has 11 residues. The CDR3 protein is CASISGGAQYF.

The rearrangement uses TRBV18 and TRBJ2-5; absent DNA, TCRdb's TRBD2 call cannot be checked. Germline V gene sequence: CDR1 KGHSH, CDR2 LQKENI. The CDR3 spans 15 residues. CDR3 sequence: CASSPLPTRKETQYF.

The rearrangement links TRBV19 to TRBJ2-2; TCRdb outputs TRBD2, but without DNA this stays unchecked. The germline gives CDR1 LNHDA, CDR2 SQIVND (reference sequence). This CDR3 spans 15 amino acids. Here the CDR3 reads CASSSRGGYTGELFF. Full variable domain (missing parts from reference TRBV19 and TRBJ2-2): DGGITQSPKYLFRKEGQNVTLSCEQNLNHDAMYWYRQDPGQGLRLIYYSQIVNDFQKGDIAEGYSVSREKKESFPLTVTSAQKNPTAFYLCASSSRGGYTGELFFGEGSRLTVL.

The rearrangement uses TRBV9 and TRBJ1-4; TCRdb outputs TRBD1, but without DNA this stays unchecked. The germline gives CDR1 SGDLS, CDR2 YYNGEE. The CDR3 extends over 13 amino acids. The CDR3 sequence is CASSYPGTRTLFF.

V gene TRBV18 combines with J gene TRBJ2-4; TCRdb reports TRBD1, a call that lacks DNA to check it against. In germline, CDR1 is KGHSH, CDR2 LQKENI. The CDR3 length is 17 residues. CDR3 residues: CASSLPDQKGAKNIQYF.